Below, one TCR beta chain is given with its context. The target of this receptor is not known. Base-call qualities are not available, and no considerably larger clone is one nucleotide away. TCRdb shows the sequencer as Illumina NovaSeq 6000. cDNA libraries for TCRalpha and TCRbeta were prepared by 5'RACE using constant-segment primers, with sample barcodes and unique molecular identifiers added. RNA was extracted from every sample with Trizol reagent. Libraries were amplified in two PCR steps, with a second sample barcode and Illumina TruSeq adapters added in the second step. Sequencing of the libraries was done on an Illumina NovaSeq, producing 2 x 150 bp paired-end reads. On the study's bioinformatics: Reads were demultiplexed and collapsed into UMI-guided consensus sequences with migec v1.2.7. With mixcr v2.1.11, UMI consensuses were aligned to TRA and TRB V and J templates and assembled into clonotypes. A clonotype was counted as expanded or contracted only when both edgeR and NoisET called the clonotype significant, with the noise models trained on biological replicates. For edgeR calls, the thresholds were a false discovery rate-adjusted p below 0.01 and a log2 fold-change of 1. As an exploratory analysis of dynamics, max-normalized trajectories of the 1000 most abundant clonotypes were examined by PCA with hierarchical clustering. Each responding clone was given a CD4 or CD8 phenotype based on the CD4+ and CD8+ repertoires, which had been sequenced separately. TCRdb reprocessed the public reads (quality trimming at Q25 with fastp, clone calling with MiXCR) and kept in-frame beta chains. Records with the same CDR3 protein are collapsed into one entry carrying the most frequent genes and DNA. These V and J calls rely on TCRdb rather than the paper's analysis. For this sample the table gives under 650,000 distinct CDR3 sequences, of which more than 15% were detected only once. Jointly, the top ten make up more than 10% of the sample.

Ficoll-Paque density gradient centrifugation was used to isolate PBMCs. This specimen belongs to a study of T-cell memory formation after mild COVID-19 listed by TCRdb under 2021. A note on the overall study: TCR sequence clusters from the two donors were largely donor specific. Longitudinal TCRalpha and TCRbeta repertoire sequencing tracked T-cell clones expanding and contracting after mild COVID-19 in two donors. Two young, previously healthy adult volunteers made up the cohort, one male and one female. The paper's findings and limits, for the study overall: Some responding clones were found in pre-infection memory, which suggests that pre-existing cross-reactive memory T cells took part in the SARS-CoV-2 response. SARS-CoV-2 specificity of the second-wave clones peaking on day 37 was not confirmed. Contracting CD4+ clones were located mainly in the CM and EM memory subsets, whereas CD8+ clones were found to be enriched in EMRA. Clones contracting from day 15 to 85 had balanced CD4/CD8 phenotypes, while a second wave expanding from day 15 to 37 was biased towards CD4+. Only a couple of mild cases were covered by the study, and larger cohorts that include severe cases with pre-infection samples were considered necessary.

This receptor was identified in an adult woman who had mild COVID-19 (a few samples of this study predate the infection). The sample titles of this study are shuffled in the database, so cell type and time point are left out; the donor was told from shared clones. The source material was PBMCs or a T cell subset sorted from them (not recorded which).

CDR3 region: CASSQGTTGQSPLHF. The nucleotide sequence is given as TGTGCCAGCAGCCAAGGAACAACAGGGCAATCACCCCTCCACTTT. The chain employs TRBV3-1 and TRBJ1-6, with a weak D call of TRBD1 (6 bases match). V drops 1 base and J drops 10 bases, leaving 14 bases in between. CDR1 and CDR2 were assigned from the germline V gene (reference sequence) as LGHDT and YNNKEL. The CDR3 spans 15 residues, from the cysteine through the phenylalanine. Of the read, only the CDR3 DNA is kept; its 45 bases are in frame from base 1.